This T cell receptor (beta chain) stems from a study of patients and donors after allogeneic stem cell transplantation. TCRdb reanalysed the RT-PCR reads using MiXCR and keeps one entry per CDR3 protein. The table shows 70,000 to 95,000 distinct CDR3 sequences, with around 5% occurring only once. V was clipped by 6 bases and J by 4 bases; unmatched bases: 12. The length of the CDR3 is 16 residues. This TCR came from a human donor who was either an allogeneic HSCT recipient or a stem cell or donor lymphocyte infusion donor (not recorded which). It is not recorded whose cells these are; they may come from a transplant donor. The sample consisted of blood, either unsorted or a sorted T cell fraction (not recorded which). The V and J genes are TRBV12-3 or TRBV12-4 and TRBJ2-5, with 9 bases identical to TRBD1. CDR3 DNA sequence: TGTGCCAGCAGCCTCGGCCCGGGACAGGGCGGAGAGACCCAGTACTTC. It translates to CASSLGPGQGGETQYF.